This T cell receptor beta chain appears in the sequencing data of a study of STAT5B mutations in CD4+ large granular lymphocyte leukemia. Assay: immunoSEQ multiplex PCR; the TCRdb copy retains only in-frame clones and omits some. This table has under 35,000 clones, approximately 91% appearing once. This clonotype originated in a human donor in good health. The sequencing sample was made of CD4+ T cells from blood buffy coats.

The CDR3 DNA is TGTGCCAGCAGTTACGGGACTAGCGGTTATGAGCAGTTCTTC. Protein: CASSYGTSGYEQFF. The rearrangement uses TRBV6-6 and TRBJ2-1; 11 positions match TRBD2. V was pared by 2 bases and J by 8 bases, with 2 bases of the junction left unmatched. From germline, CDR1 is MNHNY and CDR2 SVGAGI (reference sequence). The CDR3 sequence is 14 residues long.